The rows below give T cell receptor beta chains drawn from one sample of a study of OX40 agonist ivuxolimab in advanced cancers. Clones were sequenced by immunoSEQ multiplex PCR, and TCRdb holds only the in-frame ones, with some missing. The sample holds about 70,000 clones, around 80% seen once. Here the sequenced sample was CD4+ or CD8+ T cells sorted from blood, taken in a trial of the OX40 agonist ivuxolimab. Receptors were obtained from an adult with an advanced solid tumor such as melanoma, head and neck, liver or kidney cancer. CDR3s include the opening cysteine and the closing phenylalanine or tryptophan. Fields, in order: clone size, CDR3 length, D gene, J gene, V gene, CDR3 protein, CDR3 DNA. The D gene is left open where the match is weak. Clone size is stated in some rows and not others, as once, few, many or a class when expanded.

abundance: NA
len: 13
d_gene: NA
j_gene: TRBJ2-5
v_gene: TRBV5-1
CDR3aa: CASSLWLSETQYF
CDR3nt: TGCGCCAGCAGCTTGTGGTTGTCAGAGACCCAGTACTTC

abundance: NA
len: 16
d_gene: TRBD1
j_gene: TRBJ2-1
v_gene: TRBV9
CDR3aa: CASSSGGQGYYNEQFF
CDR3nt: TGTGCCAGCAGCTCAGGGGGACAGGGATACTACAATGAGCAGTTCTTC

abundance: NA
len: 16
d_gene: NA
j_gene: TRBJ1-2
v_gene: TRBV25-1
CDR3aa: CASSEFVSGQAAGYTF
CDR3nt: TGTGCCAGCAGTGAATTTGTATCAGGGCAGGCGGCCGGCTACACCTTC

abundance: NA
len: 16
d_gene: TRBD2
j_gene: TRBJ2-7
v_gene: TRBV11-3
CDR3aa: CASSLIKERGGYEQYF
CDR3nt: TGTGCCAGCAGCTTAATTAAAGAGCGGGGGGGCTACGAGCAGTACTTC

abundance: few
len: 13
d_gene: NA
j_gene: TRBJ1-5
v_gene: TRBV6-1
CDR3aa: CASSVEVGQPQHF
CDR3nt: TGTGCCAGCAGCGTTGAGGTGGGGCAGCCCCAGCATTTT

abundance: NA
len: 16
d_gene: NA
j_gene: TRBJ2-5
v_gene: TRBV11-2
CDR3aa: CASSLFAGPARETQYF
CDR3nt: TGTGCCAGCAGCCTCTTCGCGGGACCCGCGCGAGAGACCCAGTACTTC

abundance: NA
len: 12
d_gene: NA
j_gene: TRBJ1-2
v_gene: TRBV7-9
CDR3aa: CASSGEEYGYTF
CDR3nt: TGTGCCAGCAGCGGGGAGGAATATGGCTACACCTTC

abundance: NA
len: 15
d_gene: NA
j_gene: TRBJ2-1
v_gene: TRBV29-1
CDR3aa: CSVEDLFSGPTKQFF
CDR3nt: TGCAGCGTTGAAGACCTTTTCTCGGGACCTACAAAACAGTTCTTC

abundance: NA
len: 19
d_gene: TRBD2
j_gene: TRBJ2-7
v_gene: TRBV30
CDR3aa: CAWGTKGTSGRILAYEQYF
CDR3nt: TGTGCCTGGGGGACCAAAGGGACTAGCGGGAGGATTTTGGCTTACGAGCAGTACTTC

abundance: NA
len: 15
d_gene: NA
j_gene: TRBJ1-1
v_gene: TRBV18
CDR3aa: CASTQEYVENTEAFF
CDR3nt: TGTGCCAGCACACAAGAATACGTGGAGAACACTGAAGCTTTCTTT

abundance: NA
len: 12
d_gene: NA
j_gene: TRBJ2-1
v_gene: TRBV7-6
CDR3aa: CASSLSSGEQFF
CDR3nt: TGTGCCAGCAGCTTAAGCTCGGGTGAGCAGTTCTTC

abundance: NA
len: 13
d_gene: NA
j_gene: TRBJ1-4
v_gene: TRBV27
CDR3aa: CASSTGSGEKLFF
CDR3nt: TGTGCCAGCAGTACGGGCTCAGGCGAAAAACTGTTTTTT

abundance: NA
len: 14
d_gene: TRBD1
j_gene: TRBJ2-7
v_gene: TRBV7-3
CDR3aa: CASSSGQESYEQYF
CDR3nt: TGTGCCAGCAGCTCGGGACAGGAATCCTACGAGCAGTACTTC

abundance: NA
len: 14
d_gene: TRBD2
j_gene: TRBJ2-5
v_gene: TRBV5-4
CDR3aa: CASGDGTTQETQYF
CDR3nt: TGTGCCAGCGGGGACGGGACTACTCAAGAGACCCAGTACTTC

abundance: NA
len: 8
d_gene: NA
j_gene: TRBJ1-3
v_gene: TRBV29-1
CDR3aa: CSVDTIYF
CDR3nt: TGCAGCGTAGACACCATATATTTT

abundance: NA
len: 12
d_gene: NA
j_gene: TRBJ1-2
v_gene: TRBV5-1
CDR3aa: CASTLEGDGYTF
CDR3nt: TGCGCCAGCACCCTGGAGGGGGATGGCTACACCTTC

abundance: NA
len: 15
d_gene: TRBD2
j_gene: TRBJ2-1
v_gene: TRBV7-9
CDR3aa: CASSLGLAGVNEQFF
CDR3nt: TGTGCCAGCAGCTTGGGACTAGCGGGAGTAAATGAGCAGTTCTTC

abundance: NA
len: 15
d_gene: TRBD1
j_gene: TRBJ1-2
v_gene: TRBV5-1
CDR3aa: CASSPGIGGRYGYTF
CDR3nt: TGCGCCAGCAGCCCCGGAATAGGGGGCCGGTATGGCTACACCTTC

abundance: NA
len: 15
d_gene: NA
j_gene: TRBJ1-6
v_gene: TRBV4-2
CDR3aa: CASSQDPGGVSPLHF
CDR3nt: TGTGCCAGCAGCCAAGATCCTGGGGGGGTTTCACCCCTCCACTTT

abundance: NA
len: 14
d_gene: NA
j_gene: TRBJ2-5
v_gene: TRBV5-4
CDR3aa: CASSQRDSLETQYF
CDR3nt: TGTGCCAGCAGCCAGCGGGACAGTCTGGAGACCCAGTACTTC

abundance: NA
len: 14
d_gene: NA
j_gene: TRBJ2-7
v_gene: TRBV15
CDR3aa: CATSREGLKNEQYF
CDR3nt: TGTGCCACCAGCAGAGAGGGGTTGAAAAACGAGCAGTACTTC

abundance: NA
len: 15
d_gene: TRBD1
j_gene: TRBJ2-7
v_gene: TRBV6-1
CDR3aa: CASSVPGGGTYEQYF
CDR3nt: TGTGCCAGCAGTGTACCAGGGGGCGGTACATACGAGCAGTACTTC

abundance: NA
len: 15
d_gene: TRBD2
j_gene: TRBJ2-7
v_gene: TRBV19
CDR3aa: CASSIVAGGPLEQYF
CDR3nt: TGTGCCAGTAGTATAGTAGCGGGAGGGCCACTTGAGCAGTACTTC

abundance: NA
len: 15
d_gene: NA
j_gene: TRBJ2-6
v_gene: TRBV30
CDR3aa: CAWGSWGAGANVLTF
CDR3nt: TGTGCCTGGGGGAGTTGGGGAGCTGGGGCCAACGTCCTGACTTTC

abundance: NA
len: 15
d_gene: NA
j_gene: TRBJ1-5
v_gene: TRBV28
CDR3aa: CASSFERKVNQPQHF
CDR3nt: TGTGCCAGCAGTTTTGAAAGGAAGGTCAATCAGCCCCAGCATTTT

abundance: NA
len: 14
d_gene: NA
j_gene: TRBJ2-1
v_gene: TRBV2
CDR3aa: CASSRQGSVDEQFF
CDR3nt: TGTGCCAGCAGTAGGCAGGGCTCCGTCGATGAGCAGTTCTTC

abundance: once
len: 12
d_gene: NA
j_gene: TRBJ1-2
v_gene: TRBV29-1
CDR3aa: CSVEGTTPGYTF
CDR3nt: TGCAGCGTTGAGGGGACTACCCCTGGCTACACCTTC

abundance: NA
len: 14
d_gene: NA
j_gene: TRBJ1-2
v_gene: TRBV7-2
CDR3aa: CASSSTVGRYGYTF
CDR3nt: TGTGCCAGCAGCTCCACAGTTGGTCGCTATGGCTACACCTTC

abundance: NA
len: 15
d_gene: TRBD1
j_gene: TRBJ2-1
v_gene: TRBV13
CDR3aa: CASSRETGYDNEQFF
CDR3nt: TGTGCCAGCAGCAGGGAGACAGGGTATGACAATGAGCAGTTCTTC

abundance: once
len: 16
d_gene: TRBD1
j_gene: TRBJ1-1
v_gene: TRBV7-8
CDR3aa: CASRKSAGTVNTEAFF
CDR3nt: TGTGCCAGCAGAAAATCAGCCGGGACAGTGAACACTGAAGCTTTCTTT

abundance: once
len: 13
d_gene: NA
j_gene: TRBJ1-2
v_gene: TRBV29-1
CDR3aa: CSVGEGLVYGYTF
CDR3nt: TGCAGCGTTGGGGAAGGGCTGGTCTATGGCTACACCTTC

abundance: NA
len: 14
d_gene: TRBD1
j_gene: TRBJ1-5
v_gene: TRBV6-1
CDR3aa: CASRMVTGDQPQHF
CDR3nt: TGTGCCAGCAGGATGGTAACAGGGGATCAGCCCCAGCATTTT

abundance: NA
len: 13
d_gene: TRBD1
j_gene: TRBJ1-1
v_gene: TRBV29-1
CDR3aa: CSVEGTGNTEAFF
CDR3nt: TGCAGCGTTGAAGGGACAGGGAACACTGAAGCTTTCTTT

abundance: NA
len: 13
d_gene: NA
j_gene: TRBJ1-2
v_gene: TRBV10-3
CDR3aa: CAISESTGLRYTF
CDR3nt: TGTGCCATCAGTGAGTCTACAGGGTTGCGCTACACCTTC

abundance: NA
len: 14
d_gene: NA
j_gene: TRBJ2-2
v_gene: TRBV25-1
CDR3aa: CASSEAGRTGELFF
CDR3nt: TGTGCCAGCAGTGAGGCAGGGAGAACCGGGGAGCTGTTTTTT

abundance: NA
len: 13
d_gene: TRBD2
j_gene: TRBJ2-4
v_gene: TRBV11-3
CDR3aa: CASSLASGRDLYF
CDR3nt: TGTGCCAGCAGCCTCGCTAGCGGGAGGGATTTATACTTC

abundance: NA
len: 15
d_gene: NA
j_gene: TRBJ2-3
v_gene: TRBV15
CDR3aa: CATSRDRGSTDTQYF
CDR3nt: TGTGCCACCAGCAGAGACAGGGGCTCCACAGATACGCAGTATTTT

abundance: NA
len: 15
d_gene: NA
j_gene: TRBJ1-5
v_gene: TRBV4-2
CDR3aa: CASSQDQNSNQPQHF
CDR3nt: TGTGCCAGCAGCCAAGATCAGAATAGCAATCAGCCCCAGCATTTT

abundance: NA
len: 14
d_gene: TRBD1
j_gene: TRBJ1-1
v_gene: TRBV7-2
CDR3aa: CASSKNRGRTEAFF
CDR3nt: TGTGCCAGCAGCAAAAACAGGGGGCGCACTGAAGCTTTCTTT

abundance: NA
len: 16
d_gene: TRBD1
j_gene: TRBJ2-3
v_gene: TRBV7-9
CDR3aa: CASSLAGQGAIDTQYF
CDR3nt: TGTGCCAGCAGCTTAGCCGGACAGGGGGCCATAGATACGCAGTATTTT